Presented here are 5 T cell receptor beta chains from one specimen sequenced in a study of regulatory T cells in long-lasting Graves disease. The sample's time point: newly diagnosed GD, antithyroid drugs for less than 3 months. Extracted PBMC RNA gave rise to the TCR library. Relying on iRepertoire HTBI primers and Arm-PCR of CDR3 regions, the team built TCR beta libraries. TCRdb re-called the multiplex PCR reads with MiXCR, one entry per CDR3 protein. The table records about 200,000 distinct CDR3 sequences, about a sixth of them present only once. The material sequenced was peripheral blood mononuclear cells (PBMCs), taken at new diagnosis, from a patient treated with antithyroid drugs. These receptors came from a female donor with Graves disease.

As concerns this clonotype: It may be a read error: a sequence one base away is much more abundant. The chain carries TRBV3-1 and TRBJ2-1, with no clear D. CDR1 and CDR2 from the germline V gene are LGHDT and YNNKEL (reference sequence). The germline V and J ends were trimmed by 4 bases and 10 bases, with 11 bases remaining between them. The CDR3 extends over 12 amino acids. The CDR3 DNA is TGTGCCAGCAGCCCAGATGGAATGGAGCAGTTCTTC. This translates into CASSPDGMEQFF.

This clonotype has at least ten counts. This chain connects TRBV20-1 to TRBJ1-1; no definite D call. The CDR3 contains 13 residues. CDR1 DFQATT and CDR2 SNEGSKA come from the germline V gene (reference sequence). The V end lost 5 bases, the J end lost 1 base, and 11 bases lay between the germline ends. CDR3 sequence: CSAHRGGNTEAFF. CDR3 DNA: TGCAGTGCTCACCGGGGTGGGAACACTGAAGCTTTCTTT.

In its sample, this clonotype was seen a few times. The chain carries TRBV20-1 and TRBJ1-4; 7 nucleotides align to TRBD1. Trimming at V came to 1 base and at J to 7 bases, leaving 6 bases not matched to a gene. This CDR3 comprises 14 residues. CDR1 and CDR2 from the germline V gene are DFQATT and SNEGSKA (reference sequence). CDR3 sequence: CSARAGQLAEKLFF. CDR3 coding DNA: TGCAGTGCTAGAGCGGGACAGTTAGCTGAAAAACTGTTTTTT.

V gene TRBV11-2 combines with J gene TRBJ2-1, with a possible D match to TRBD1 (6 bases). Trimming removed 4 bases from V and 4 bases from J, with 17 bases in between. CDR1 is SGHAT and CDR2 is FQNNGV in the germline V gene. The CDR3 is 16 amino acids. The CDR3 sequence: CASSSYRDTVYNEQFF. CDR3 coding DNA: TGTGCCAGCAGCTCGTACCGGGACACTGTTTACAATGAGCAGTTCTTC. The full variable domain, its missing parts supplied by reference TRBV11-2 and TRBJ2-1, is EAGVAQSPRYKIIEKRQSVAFWCNPISGHATLYWYQQILGQGPKLLIQFQNNGVVDDSQLPKDRFSAERLKGVDSTLKIQPAKLEDSAVYLCASSSYRDTVYNEQFFGPGTRLTVL.

This clonotype was seen at least ten times. The rearrangement joins TRBV5-1 to TRBJ2-1, with D possibly being TRBD2 (6 bases). Per germline, CDR1 SGHRS and CDR2 YFSETQ. This CDR3 is built from 17 residues. Trimming stripped 3 bases from V and 0 bases from J, with 16 bases between. The CDR3 sequence: CASSSGMTSSSYNEQFF. The DNA of the CDR3 is TGCGCCAGCAGCTCTGGGATGACTAGTAGCTCCTACAATGAGCAGTTCTTC.